The rows below give T cell receptor beta chains drawn from one sample of a study of shared clonotypes between healthy human individuals. Here immunoSEQ multiplex PCR was the method, and the copy in TCRdb shows in-frame clones only, minus some. The table lists 1.5 million to 1.9 million clones, around 98% of them singletons. Sequencing was performed on naive CD4+ T cells sorted from blood. The receptors come from a man aged 25-40 years in good health. Each CDR3 is given with its conserved first and last residue. Rows give clone size only sometimes, using once, few, many, or a class for an expanded clone.

abundance,v_gene,CDR3aa
-,TRBV5-4,CASSPGTSQETQYF
-,TRBV6-5,CASSYVARETGELFF
-,TRBV30,CAGKQGEWTEAFF
-,TRBV28,CASSLGDLNEKLFF
-,TRBV5-4,CASSHSSRGTSGNTIYF
once,TRBV14,CASSQVFAVGYTDTQYF
-,TRBV29-1,CSATTGRPNEQFF
-,TRBV29-1,CSVAGTSGRGGSYEQYF
-,TRBV28,CASSLRSSGSYEQYF
-,TRBV7-5,CVRSLGMRKGNTEAFF
-,TRBV10-3,CAIAGAQGANNEQYF
-,TRBV30,CAWRGGSYEQYF
-,TRBV28,CASSPQTGGSYEQYF
-,TRBV11-3,CASSLQGTGELFF
-,TRBV5-1,CASSLESWGYEQYF
-,TRBV25-1,CASSESAGAQPQHF
-,TRBV7-9,CASSWGQGLLETQYF
-,TRBV5-5,CASSRDSYEQYF
once,TRBV4-1,CASSQSGTGWQPQHF
-,TRBV25-1,CASGSRQGFEETQYF
-,TRBV5-1,CASSLEDADYGYTF
-,TRBV5-4,CASSLGKGTDTQYF
-,TRBV30,CAWSVSTGAGNTIYF
-,TRBV28,CASSLIGRGYEQYF
-,TRBV19,CASSIRGMNTEAFF
-,TRBV5-8,CASSRNYEQYF
-,TRBV5-1,CASSFDRSQYF
-,TRBV10-3,CAISESTSRSVNAPLHDYEQYF
-,TRBV10-2,CASSESYEQYF
-,TRBV19,CATSPDGIRNQPQHF
-,TRBV19,CASSPGVQETQYF
-,TRBV19,CASTQTASTGELFF
-,TRBV7-9,CASTREGSGARETQYF
-,TRBV7-8,CASSLNKSTSGRIYEQYF
-,TRBV7-8,CASSLYRGLANEKLFF
-,TRBV5-6,CASSLDREGNQPQHF
-,TRBV27,CASNLRLGGETQYF
-,TRBV7-9,CASSLAHLGQYYEQYF
-,TRBV5-6,CASSLRGVGSYNEQFF
once,TRBV28,CASSASGGGVYEQYF
-,TRBV7-8,CASSQSGKRVYEQYF
-,TRBV11-3,CASSLGQGRNTGELFF
-,TRBV9,CASSVDWGSTEAFF
-,TRBV11-2,CASSFTGPQETQYF
-,TRBV29-1,CSVMTSGRERDTQYF
-,TRBV11-2,CASSLSRPANTGELFF
-,TRBV2,CASSDDSQETQYF
-,TRBV13,CASSLGPLDGELFF
-,TRBV25-1,CASNPAGKNTEAFF